Listed here is a single T cell receptor beta chain. The clone's antigen remains unknown. One base away there is no much larger clone; base qualities are not given. The immunoSEQ assay, a bias-controlled multiplex PCR with V- and J-specific primers, was used to amplify TCR beta CDR3 regions from genomic DNA. In a second PCR step, the CDR3 amplicons were tagged with a proprietary barcode plus Illumina adapter sequences. CDR3 libraries were sequenced on an Illumina MiSeq instrument. Concerning the study's data processing: Export and quality control were done with immunoSEQ Analyzer 3.0, while downstream analyses used R Bioconductor and Immunarch. Only productive rearrangements in the normalized downsampled data set were used to calculate repertoire metrics. Clonotypes larger than 5 templates in the normalized cohort were defined as pathologically expanded. The Inverse Simpson Index served as the measure of repertoire diversity. To capture all clonotypes, CMV-specificity analyses were performed on the non-normalized data set. The clones in this table, taken by TCRdb from immuneACCESS, are in-frame only. Not every clone is retained; where verified, under half of the shortfall comes from an unresolved V gene, and the cause of the rest is unknown. V and J calls and clone size are copied from that table; D and trimming were computed from the DNA. In this sample the table shows approximately 30,000 clones, approximately 96% of which occur a single time. Roughly 1.4% of the sample goes to the ten largest clones.

This sample was taken from a study of T cell clonotyping in hematopoietic cell transplantation (dated by TCRdb to 2020 to 2022). Looking at the study overall: In the study, approximately 140 blood samples were gathered from 35 consecutive transplant recipients and their related donors. Patient recruitment ran from 2015 to January 2017, and follow-up continued until late 2020 or death.

Findings and caveats that apply to the study as a whole: Only a small fraction of recipient repertoires overlapped donor repertoires, with over 95% appearing de novo at the given depth. The sample size was limited, and because cells were not sorted, the contributions of CD4 and CD8 repertoires could not be separated. Recipient TCR diversity fell after transplant, with pathologically expanded clonotypes rising progressively from day 30 to day 180. Broader TCR repertoire diversity after transplant was predicted by Inverse Simpson Index values from donors and from recipients before transplant.

For TCR beta sequencing, blood samples came from the related transplant donors. Using Nuclei Lysis Solution, genomic DNA was extracted from unfractionated peripheral blood mononuclear cells that were either fresh or cryopreserved. There are 14 amino acids in the CDR3, from cysteine to phenylalanine inclusive. Solely the CDR3 DNA is kept, with 42 bases framed from the first base. The germline V gene supplies CDR1 MDHEN and CDR2 SYDVKM. V loses 2 bases of germline sequence and J loses 3 bases, and the interval between the two ends is 11 bases. Sequenced input: peripheral blood mononuclear cells. The sequence joins TRBV28 to TRBJ2-7; TRBD1 is a weak D gene call, 5 bases matching. The clonotype originates from a man aged 50 or older in good health. Some clones in this sample may be carry-over from other donors' samples. The CDR3 reads as follows: CASSLEQVGYEQYF. The bases read TGTGCCAGCAGTTTAGAACAGGTGGGCTACGAGCAGTACTTC.